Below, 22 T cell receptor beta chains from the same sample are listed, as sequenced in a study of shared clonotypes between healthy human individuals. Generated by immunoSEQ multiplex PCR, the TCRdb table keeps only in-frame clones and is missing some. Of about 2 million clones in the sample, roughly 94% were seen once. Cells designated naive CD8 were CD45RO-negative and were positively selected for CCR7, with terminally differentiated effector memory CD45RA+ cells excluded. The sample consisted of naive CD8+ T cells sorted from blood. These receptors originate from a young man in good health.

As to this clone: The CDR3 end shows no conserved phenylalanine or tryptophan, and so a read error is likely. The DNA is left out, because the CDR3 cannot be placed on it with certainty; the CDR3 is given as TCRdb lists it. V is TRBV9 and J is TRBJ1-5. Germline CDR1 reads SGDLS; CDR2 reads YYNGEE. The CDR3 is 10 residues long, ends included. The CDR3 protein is CASSADPRWD.

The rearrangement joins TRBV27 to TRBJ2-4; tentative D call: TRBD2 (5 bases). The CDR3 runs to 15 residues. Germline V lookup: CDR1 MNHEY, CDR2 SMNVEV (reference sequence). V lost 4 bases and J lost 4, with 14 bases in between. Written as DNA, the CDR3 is TGTGCCAGCAGTTCCCAACTAGAAAATAAAAACATTCAGTACTTC. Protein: CASSSQLENKNIQYF.

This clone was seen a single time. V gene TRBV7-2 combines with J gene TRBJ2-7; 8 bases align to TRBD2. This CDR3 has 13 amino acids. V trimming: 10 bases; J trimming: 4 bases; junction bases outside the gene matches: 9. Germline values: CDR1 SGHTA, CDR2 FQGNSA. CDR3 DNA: TGTGCCATCACCGAGCGGGAGAAGTACGAGCAGTACTTC. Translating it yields CAITEREKYEQYF.

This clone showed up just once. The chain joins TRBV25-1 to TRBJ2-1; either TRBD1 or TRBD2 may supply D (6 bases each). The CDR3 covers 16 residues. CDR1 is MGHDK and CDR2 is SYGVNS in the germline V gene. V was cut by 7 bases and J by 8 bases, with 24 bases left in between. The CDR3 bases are TGTGCCAGCATTAATTGGGTCGAGGGGGGCGGGGATGAGCAGTTCTTC. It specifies CASINWVEGGGDEQFF.

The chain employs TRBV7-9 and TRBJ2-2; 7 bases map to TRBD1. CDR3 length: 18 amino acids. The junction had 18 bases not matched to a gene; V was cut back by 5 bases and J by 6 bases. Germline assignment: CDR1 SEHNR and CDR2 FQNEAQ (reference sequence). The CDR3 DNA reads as TGTGCCAGCAGCCCGCCCTCCGGGACAGCAATTTTAGCCGGGGAGCTGTTTTTT. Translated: CASSPPSGTAILAGELFF. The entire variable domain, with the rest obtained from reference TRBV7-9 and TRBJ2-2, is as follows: DTGVSQNPRHKITKRGQNVTFRCDPISEHNRLYWYRQTLGQGPEFLTYFQNEAQLEKSRLLSDRFSAERPKGSFSTLEIQRTEQGDSAMYLCASSPPSGTAILAGELFFGEGSRLTVL.

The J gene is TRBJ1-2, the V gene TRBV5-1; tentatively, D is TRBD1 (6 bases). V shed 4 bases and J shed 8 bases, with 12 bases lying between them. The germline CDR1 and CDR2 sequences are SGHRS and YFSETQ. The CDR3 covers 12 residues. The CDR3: CASSGTGHGYTF. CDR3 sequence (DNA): TGCGCCAGCAGCGGAACAGGGCACGGCTACACCTTC.

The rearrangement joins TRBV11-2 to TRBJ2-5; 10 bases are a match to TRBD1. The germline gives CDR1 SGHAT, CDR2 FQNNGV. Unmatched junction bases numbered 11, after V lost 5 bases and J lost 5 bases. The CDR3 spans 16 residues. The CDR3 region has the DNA TGTGCCAGCAGCAAACTGACAGGGGGCAAGGAGGAGACCCAGTACTTC. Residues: CASSKLTGGKEETQYF.

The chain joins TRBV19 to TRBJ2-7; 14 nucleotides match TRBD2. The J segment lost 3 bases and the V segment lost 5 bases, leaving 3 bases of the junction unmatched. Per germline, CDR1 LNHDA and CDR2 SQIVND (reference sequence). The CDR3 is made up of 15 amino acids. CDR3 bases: TGTGCCAGTAGTGCAGGGACTAGCGGGAGCTACGAGCAGTACTTC. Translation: CASSAGTSGSYEQYF. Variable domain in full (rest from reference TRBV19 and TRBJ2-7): DGGITQSPKYLFRKEGQNVTLSCEQNLNHDAMYWYRQDPGQGLRLIYYSQIVNDFQKGDIAEGYSVSREKKESFPLTVTSAQKNPTAFYLCASSAGTSGSYEQYFGPGTRLTVT.

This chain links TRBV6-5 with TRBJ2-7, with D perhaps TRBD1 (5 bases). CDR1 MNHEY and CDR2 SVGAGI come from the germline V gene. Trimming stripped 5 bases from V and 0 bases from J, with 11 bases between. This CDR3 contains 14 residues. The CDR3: CASSARQLSYEQYF. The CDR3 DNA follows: TGTGCCAGCAGTGCCCGACAGCTCTCCTACGAGCAGTACTTC.

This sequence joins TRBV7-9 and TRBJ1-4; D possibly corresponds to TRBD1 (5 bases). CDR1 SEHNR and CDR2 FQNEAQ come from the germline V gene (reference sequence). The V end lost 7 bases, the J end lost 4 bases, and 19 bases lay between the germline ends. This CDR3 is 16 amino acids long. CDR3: CASNPGRGLRNEKLFF. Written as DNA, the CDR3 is TGTGCCAGCAACCCCGGACGGGGCCTCCGTAATGAAAAACTGTTTTTT.

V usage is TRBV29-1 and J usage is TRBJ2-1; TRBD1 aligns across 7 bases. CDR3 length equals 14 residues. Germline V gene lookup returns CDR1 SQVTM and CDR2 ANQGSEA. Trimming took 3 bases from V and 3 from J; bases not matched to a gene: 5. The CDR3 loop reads CSVEGTANYNEQFF. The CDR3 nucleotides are TGCAGCGTTGAGGGGACAGCGAACTACAATGAGCAGTTCTTC.

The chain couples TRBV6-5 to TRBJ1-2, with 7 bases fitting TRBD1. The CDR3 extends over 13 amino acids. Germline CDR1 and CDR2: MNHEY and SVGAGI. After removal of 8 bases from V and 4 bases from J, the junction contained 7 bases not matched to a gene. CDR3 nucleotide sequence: TGTGCCAGCTCTTCTGACAGGGTCTATGGCTACACCTTC. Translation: CASSSDRVYGYTF.

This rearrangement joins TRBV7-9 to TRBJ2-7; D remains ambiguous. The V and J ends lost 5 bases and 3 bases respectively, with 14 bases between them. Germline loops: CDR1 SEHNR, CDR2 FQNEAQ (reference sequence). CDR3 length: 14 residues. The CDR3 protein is CASSLRDRNYEQYF. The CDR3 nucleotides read TGTGCCAGCAGCCTACGAGACCGAAACTACGAGCAGTACTTC.

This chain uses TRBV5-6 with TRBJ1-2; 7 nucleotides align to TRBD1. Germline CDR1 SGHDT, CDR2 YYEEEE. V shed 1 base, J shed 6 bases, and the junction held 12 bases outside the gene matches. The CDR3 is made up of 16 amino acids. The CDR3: CASSLYNRGFGDGYTF. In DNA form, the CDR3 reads TGTGCCAGCAGCTTGTACAACAGGGGATTTGGAGATGGCTACACCTTC.

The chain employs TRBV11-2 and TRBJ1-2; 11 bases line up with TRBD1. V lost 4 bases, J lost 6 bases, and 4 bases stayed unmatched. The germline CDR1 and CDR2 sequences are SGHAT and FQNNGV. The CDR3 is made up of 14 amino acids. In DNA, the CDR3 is TGTGCCAGCAGCTGGACAGGGGGCGCGGATGGCTACACCTTC. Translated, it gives CASSWTGGADGYTF. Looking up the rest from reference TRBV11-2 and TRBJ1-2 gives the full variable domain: EAGVAQSPRYKIIEKRQSVAFWCNPISGHATLYWYQQILGQGPKLLIQFQNNGVVDDSQLPKDRFSAERLKGVDSTLKIQPAKLEDSAVYLCASSWTGGADGYTFGSGTRLTVV.

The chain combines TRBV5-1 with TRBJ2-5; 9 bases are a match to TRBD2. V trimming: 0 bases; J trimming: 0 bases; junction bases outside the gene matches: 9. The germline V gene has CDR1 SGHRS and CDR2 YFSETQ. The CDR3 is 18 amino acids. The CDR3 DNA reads TGCGCCAGCAGCTTGGCTTCTAGCGGGATTCTGTACCAAGAGACCCAGTACTTC. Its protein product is CASSLASSGILYQETQYF.

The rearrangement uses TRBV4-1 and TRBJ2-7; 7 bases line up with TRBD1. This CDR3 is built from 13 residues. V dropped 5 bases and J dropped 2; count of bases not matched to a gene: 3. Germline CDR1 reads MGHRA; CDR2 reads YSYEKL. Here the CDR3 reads CASSVGQAYEQYF. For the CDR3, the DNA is TGCGCCAGCAGCGTCGGACAGGCCTACGAGCAGTACTTC.

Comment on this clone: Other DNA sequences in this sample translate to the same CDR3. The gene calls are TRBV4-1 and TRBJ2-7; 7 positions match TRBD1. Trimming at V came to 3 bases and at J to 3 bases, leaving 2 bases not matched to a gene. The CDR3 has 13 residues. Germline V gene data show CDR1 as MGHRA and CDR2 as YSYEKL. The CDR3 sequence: CASSQGQLYEQYF. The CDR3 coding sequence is TGCGCCAGCAGCCAGGGACAGCTCTACGAGCAGTACTTC.

The CDR3 nucleotides are TGTGCCAGCAGCCCCCTCGCGACTAGTGTAGCAGATACGCAGTATTTT. As protein: CASSPLATSVADTQYF. The chain uses TRBV7-2 and TRBJ2-3; D possibly corresponds to TRBD2 (6 bases). This CDR3 comprises 16 residues. Between the trimmed V and J ends, which lost 5 bases and 4 bases, there was a span of 19 bases. The germline CDR1 and CDR2 sequences are SGHTA and FQGNSA.

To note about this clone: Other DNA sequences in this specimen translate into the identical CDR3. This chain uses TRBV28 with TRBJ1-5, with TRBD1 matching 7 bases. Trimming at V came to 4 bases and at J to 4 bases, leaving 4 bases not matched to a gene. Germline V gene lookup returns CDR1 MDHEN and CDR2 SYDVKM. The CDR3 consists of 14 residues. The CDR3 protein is CASSSLQGNQPQHF. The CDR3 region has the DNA TGTGCCAGCAGTTCCTTACAGGGGAATCAGCCCCAGCATTTT. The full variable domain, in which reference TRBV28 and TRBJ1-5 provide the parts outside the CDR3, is DVKVTQSSRYLVKRTGEKVFLECVQDMDHENMFWYRQDPGLGLRLIYFSYDVKMKEKGDIPEGYSVSREKKERFSLILESASTNQTSMYLCASSSLQGNQPQHFGDGTRLSIL.

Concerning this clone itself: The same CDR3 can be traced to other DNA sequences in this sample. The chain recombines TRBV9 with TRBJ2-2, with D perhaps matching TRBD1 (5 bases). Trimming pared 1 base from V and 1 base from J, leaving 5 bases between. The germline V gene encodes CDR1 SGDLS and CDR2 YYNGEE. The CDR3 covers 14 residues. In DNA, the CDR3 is TGTGCCAGCAGCGTAACAGGGAACACCGGGGAGCTGTTTTTT. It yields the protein CASSVTGNTGELFF.

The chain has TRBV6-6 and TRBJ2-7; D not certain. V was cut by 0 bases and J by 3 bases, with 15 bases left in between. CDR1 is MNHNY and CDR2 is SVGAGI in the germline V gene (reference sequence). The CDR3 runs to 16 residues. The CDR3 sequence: CASSYSTLVQDYEQYF. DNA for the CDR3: TGTGCCAGCAGTTACTCGACCCTCGTGCAAGACTACGAGCAGTACTTC.